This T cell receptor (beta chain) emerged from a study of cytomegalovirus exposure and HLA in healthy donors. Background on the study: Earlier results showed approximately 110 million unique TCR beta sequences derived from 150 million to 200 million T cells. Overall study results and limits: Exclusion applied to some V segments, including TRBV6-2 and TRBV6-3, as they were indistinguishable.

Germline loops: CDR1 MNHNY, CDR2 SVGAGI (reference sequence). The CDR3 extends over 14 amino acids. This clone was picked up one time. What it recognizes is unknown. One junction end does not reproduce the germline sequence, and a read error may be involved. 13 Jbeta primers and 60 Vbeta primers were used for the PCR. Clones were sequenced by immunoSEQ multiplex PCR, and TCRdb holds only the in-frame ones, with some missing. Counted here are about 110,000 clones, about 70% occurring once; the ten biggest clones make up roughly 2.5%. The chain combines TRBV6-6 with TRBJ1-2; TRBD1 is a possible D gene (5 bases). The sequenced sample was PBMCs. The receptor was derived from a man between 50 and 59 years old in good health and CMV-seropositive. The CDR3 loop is CASINLEGYYGYTF. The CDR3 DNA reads TGTGCCAGCATCAATCTGGAGGGGTACTACGGCTACACCTTC.